What follows is one T cell receptor beta chain and its context. Antigen: not known. This record comes from a study of CD8 T cells in ankylosing spondylitis. The germline CDR1 and CDR2 sequences are SGHRS and YFSETQ. J was trimmed by 1 base and V by 4 bases; bases with no gene match: 4. The CDR3 has 14 amino acids. Study results and caveats: One TCR beta motif, made up of seven to nine highly homologous variants, appeared characteristic of ankylosing spondylitis blood. Clones linked to the disease showed a CD8+ phenotype. They occurred at relatively low frequencies in peripheral blood. Within matched ankylosing spondylitis synovial fluid, disease-linked clones were reportedly significantly enriched. Reactive arthritis synovial fluid and blood previously showed some of these motif variants.

TCRdb reprocessed the 5' RACE reads with MiXCR, giving one entry per CDR3 protein. The top ten clones hold approximately 4.8% of a sample with about 100,000 distinct CDR3 sequences, roughly 8.8% of them seen once. Specimen: blood, either unsorted or a sorted T cell fraction (not recorded which). The receptor was isolated from a male donor with ankylosing spondylitis or in good health (not recorded which). The rearrangement links TRBV5-1 to TRBJ2-5; 7 positions agree with TRBD1. In DNA form, the CDR3 reads TGCGCCAGCAGCCCAAGGGACAGCCAAGAGACCCAGTACTTC. This codes for CASSPRDSQETQYF.